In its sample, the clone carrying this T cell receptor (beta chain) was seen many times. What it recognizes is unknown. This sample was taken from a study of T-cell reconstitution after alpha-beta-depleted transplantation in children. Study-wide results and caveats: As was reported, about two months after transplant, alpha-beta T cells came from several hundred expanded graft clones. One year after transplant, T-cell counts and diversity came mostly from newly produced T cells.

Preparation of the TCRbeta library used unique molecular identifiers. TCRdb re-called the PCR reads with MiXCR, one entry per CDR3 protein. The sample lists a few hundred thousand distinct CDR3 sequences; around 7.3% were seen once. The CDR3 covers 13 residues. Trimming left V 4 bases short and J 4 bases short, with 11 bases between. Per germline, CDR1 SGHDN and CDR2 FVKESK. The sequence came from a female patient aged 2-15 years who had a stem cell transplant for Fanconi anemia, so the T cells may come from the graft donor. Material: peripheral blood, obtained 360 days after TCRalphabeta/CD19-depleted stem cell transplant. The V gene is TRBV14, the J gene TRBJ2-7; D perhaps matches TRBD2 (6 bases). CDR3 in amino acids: CASSPGTSYEQYF. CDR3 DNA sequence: TGTGCCAGCAGCCCTGGGACTTCTTACGAGCAGTACTTC.